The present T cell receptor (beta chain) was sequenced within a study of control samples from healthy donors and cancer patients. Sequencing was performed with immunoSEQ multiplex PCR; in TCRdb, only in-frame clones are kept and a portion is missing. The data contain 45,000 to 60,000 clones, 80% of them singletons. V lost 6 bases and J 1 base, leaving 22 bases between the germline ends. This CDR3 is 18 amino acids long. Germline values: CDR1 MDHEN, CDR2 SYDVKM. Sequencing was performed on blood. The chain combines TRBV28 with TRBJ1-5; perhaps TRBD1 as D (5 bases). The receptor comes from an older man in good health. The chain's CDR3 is CASSEGFWGTASNQPQHF. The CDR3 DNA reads TGTGCCAGCAGCGAGGGGTTTTGGGGGACGGCGAGCAATCAGCCCCAGCATTTT.